These 24 T cell receptor beta chains were all obtained from the same sample, sequenced in a study of CXCR3-negative and CXCR3-positive naive CD8 T cells. The TRB libraries of cDNA were built by UMI-labeled 5' RACE. No DNA is given; TCRdb re-called the 5' RACE reads and lists each CDR3 protein once. The sample's table shows approximately 5,000 distinct CDR3 sequences. The specimen sequenced was naive CXCR3- CD8+ T cells from blood. Subset: CD45RO-CCR7+CD27+CD95- naive CD8+ T cells lacking CXCR3 (TNR3-). These receptors all stem from a human donor in good health. Some clones in this sample may be carry-over from other donors' samples.

This chain connects TRBV29-1 to TRBJ1-1; TCRdb selects TRBD1, and the lack of DNA leaves this call unchecked. Germline values: CDR1 SQVTM, CDR2 ANQGSEA. The CDR3 is made up of 13 amino acids. Here the CDR3 reads CSVSEGRSTEAFF. The full variable domain, rest sourced from reference TRBV29-1 and TRBJ1-1, is SAVISQKPSRDICQRGTSLTIQCQVDSQVTMMFWYRQQPGQSLTLIATANQGSEATYESGFVIDKFPISRPNLTFSTLTVSNMSPEDSSIYLCSVSEGRSTEAFFGQGTRLTVV.

This clonotype is identified as medium-sized from frequency. The rearrangement uses TRBV6-5 and TRBJ1-2. CDR3 length: 14 amino acids. Germline V gene lookup returns CDR1 MNHEY and CDR2 SVGAGI. CDR3 sequence: CASSYLQDGYGYTF.

Frequency places this clonotype as medium-sized (0.01 to 0.1%). The chain links TRBV27 to TRBJ2-7; absent DNA, TCRdb's TRBD2 call cannot be checked. The length of the CDR3 is 14 residues. The germline V gene has CDR1 MNHEY and CDR2 SMNVEV (reference sequence). The CDR3 spells CASRGGETTYEQYF.

The V call is TRBV7-6, the J call TRBJ1-1; TCRdb indicates TRBD1, and absent DNA this call remains unverified. This CDR3 is 15 amino acids long. Germline CDR1 SGHVS, CDR2 FNYEAQ. Here the CDR3 reads CASSSPGTPNTEAFF.

This rearrangement joins TRBV12-5 to TRBJ1-2; the TCRdb D gene call, TRBD1, has no DNA to confirm it. The CDR3 is 13 amino acids. CDR1 LGHNT and CDR2 FRNRAP come from the germline V gene. This chain's CDR3 is CASGLSGYYGYTF.

Considering frequency, this clonotype is medium-sized. V gene TRBV4-3 combines with J gene TRBJ2-1; the D call of TRBD2 rests on TCRdb alone, since no DNA is present to check it. Germline assignment: CDR1 LGHNA and CDR2 YSLEER. This CDR3 region has 16 residues. The CDR3 protein is CASSQDPAGSYNEQFF.

This clonotype counts as medium-sized by frequency. The chain combines TRBV15 with TRBJ1-5; the D gene TCRdb calls, TRBD1, cannot be checked with no DNA. The germline V gene encodes CDR1 LNHNV and CDR2 YYDKDF (reference sequence). The CDR3 has 14 residues. CDR3 amino acids: CATSVKDRGQPQHF.

By frequency, this clonotype registers medium-sized. The rearrangement links TRBV12-3 or TRBV12-4 to TRBJ1-1; TCRdb's D gene call, TRBD1, goes unchecked for lack of DNA. CDR3 length: 14 amino acids. The CDR3: CASSPLNGGFEAFF.

CDR3 region: CASSYSGEDRSHEQYF. The chain couples TRBV6-5 to TRBJ2-7. Looked up from germline, CDR1 is MNHEY and CDR2 is SVGAGI. This CDR3 region has 16 residues.

The chain employs TRBV5-1 and TRBJ1-2; the D call from TCRdb, TRBD1, cannot be confirmed without DNA. The CDR3 consists of 14 residues. The germline CDR1 and CDR2 sequences are SGHRS and YFSETQ. The CDR3 spells CASSGTLPLDGYTF. The full variable domain, completed using reference TRBV5-1 and TRBJ1-2, is KAGVTQTPRYLIKTRGQQVTLSCSPISGHRSVSWYQQTPGQGLQFLFEYFSETQRNKGNFPGRFSGRQFSNSRSEMNVSTLELGDSALYLCASSGTLPLDGYTFGSGTRLTVV.

This sequence joins TRBV7-2 and TRBJ2-7; TCRdb picks TRBD2, but there is no DNA to check that call. In germline, CDR1 is SGHTA, CDR2 FQGNSA. The CDR3 has 13 residues. CDR3 loop: CASSRGTFYEQYF. Based on the CDR3 plus reference TRBV7-2 and TRBJ2-7, the full variable domain is GAGVSQSPSNKVTEKGKDVELRCDPISGHTALYWYRQSLGQGLEFLIYFQGNSAPDKSGLPSDRFSAERTGGSVSTLTIQRTQQEDSAVYLCASSRGTFYEQYFGPGTRLTVT.

This sequence joins TRBV29-1 and TRBJ2-2. Per germline, CDR1 SQVTM and CDR2 ANQGSEA. The CDR3 is 12 amino acids. The CDR3 sequence: CSVNIRTGELFF.

The gene calls are TRBV20-1 and TRBJ2-5; the D call of TRBD2 rests on TCRdb alone, since no DNA is present to check it. The length of the CDR3 is 17 residues. Germline CDR1 DFQATT, CDR2 SNEGSKA (reference sequence). Here the CDR3 reads CSARQGLAGVFSETQYF.

By frequency, this clonotype registers medium-sized. The rearrangement joins TRBV12-3 or TRBV12-4 to TRBJ2-7; the TCRdb D gene call, TRBD1, has no DNA to confirm it. CDR3 size: 13 residues. CDR3 residues: CASRRDIRYEQYF.

According to its frequency, this clonotype is medium-sized. V gene TRBV29-1 combines with J gene TRBJ2-6. The V gene's germline CDR1 is SQVTM and CDR2 ANQGSEA. The length of the CDR3 is 14 residues. The CDR3 protein is CSVVLDSGANVLTF.

This chain links TRBV5-1 with TRBJ1-1; checking the TCRdb D call of TRBD1 is not possible without DNA. CDR1 and CDR2 (germline): SGHRS, YFSETQ. The CDR3 is made up of 15 amino acids. CDR3 protein: CASSPGDSVNTEAFF.

This clonotype ranks as medium-sized in terms of frequency. The genes are TRBV7-9 and TRBJ1-1. The CDR3 sequence is 13 residues long. Germline CDR1 reads SEHNR; CDR2 reads FQNEAQ (reference sequence). CDR3 protein: CASSLTDNTEAFF.

The chain couples TRBV4-1 to TRBJ2-7; as DNA is missing, the TRBD2 call by TCRdb cannot be tested. This CDR3 spans 16 amino acids. Germline-derived CDR1 and CDR2 are MGHRA and YSYEKL. The CDR3 protein is CASSQAWTLPTYEQYF.

This chain connects TRBV6-2 or TRBV6-3 to TRBJ1-1. In germline, CDR1 is MNHEY, CDR2 SVGEGT. This CDR3 spans 13 amino acids. The CDR3 is CASSPGLSTEAFF.

The V call is TRBV5-1, the J call TRBJ2-7. The germline V gene encodes CDR1 SGHRS and CDR2 YFSETQ. CDR3 size: 11 residues. The CDR3 here is CASSSHTYQYF. Supplemented by reference TRBV5-1 and TRBJ2-7, the full variable domain reads KAGVTQTPRYLIKTRGQQVTLSCSPISGHRSVSWYQQTPGQGLQFLFEYFSETQRNKGNFPGRFSGRQFSNSRSEMNVSTLELGDSALYLCASSSHTYQYFGPGTRLTVT.

This chain connects TRBV2 to TRBJ2-1; TCRdb indicates TRBD1, and absent DNA this call remains unverified. The CDR3 extends over 15 amino acids. The germline V gene has CDR1 SNHLY and CDR2 FYNNEI. This chain's CDR3 is CASTVLGGWSNEQFF.

According to its frequency, this clonotype is medium-sized. This sequence joins TRBV7-3 and TRBJ2-7. Germline CDR1 and CDR2: SGHTA and FQGTGA. There are 15 residues in the CDR3. CDR3 sequence: CASSLGVGRSYEQYF.

The V gene is TRBV4-2, the J gene TRBJ1-1; TCRdb's D call of TRBD1 is untestable without DNA. This CDR3 contains 14 residues. Germline values: CDR1 LGHNA, CDR2 YNFKEQ. The chain's CDR3 is CASSQVTGVPEAFF.

The chain carries TRBV4-1 and TRBJ2-1; no DNA is available, so the TRBD1 call from TCRdb remains unchecked. This CDR3 is built from 17 residues. Germline V gene lookup returns CDR1 MGHRA and CDR2 YSYEKL. The CDR3 sequence is CASSHASAGAVMNEQLF.